This T cell receptor (beta chain) was observed in a study of blood T cell repertoires in COVID-19. Per the authors' pipeline: Scientists estimated how many nucleated cells there were by amplifying reference gene primers. TCRdb keeps only in-frame clones here, not all; method: immunoSEQ multiplex PCR. V, J and clone size are those of that table, while D and trimming were read from the DNA. The data contain some 290,000 clones, roughly 89% of them singletons. Germline CDR1 MNHEY, CDR2 SVGAGI. Trimming took 6 bases from V and 4 from J; bases not matched to a gene: 3. This CDR3 has 14 amino acids. V is TRBV6-5 and J is TRBJ2-1; 10 positions agree with TRBD1. The sequenced sample was peripheral blood. This sequence was found in a woman aged 40 to 55 with COVID-19, enrolled during active disease. The CDR3 DNA reads as TGTGCCAGCAGGAGACAGGGGGCTTACAATGAGCAGTTCTTC. This translates into CASRRQGAYNEQFF.